This TCR beta chain stems from a study of cytotoxic CD8 clonotypes in ibrutinib-treated CLL (dated by TCRdb to the early 2020s). In terms of the full investigation: The cohort was composed of some twelve relapsed/refractory and roughly 14 treatment-naive patients; IGHV unmutated status was identified in approximately 17 patients. Responses were partial in approximately 24 patients and complete in 2; after median approximately 69 months follow-up, about 14 stayed in remission and about twelve progressed. Response samples were taken after a median of approximately eleven months on treatment, ranging from about 6 to 36 months. On average, each sample had hundreds of thousands of productive templates and roughly 95,000 productive rearrangements. Of the approximately 86 people in the trial, 26 had longitudinal samples available. Cryopreserved peripheral blood mononuclear cells were collected at three points: before therapy, at response, and at either sustained remission or disease progression. All remission and progressive disease samples were collected while patients were still receiving ibrutinib.

Notes on this clone: Which antigen it targets is not known. Within one base of it there is no much larger clone, and no base qualities were kept.

Here is what the overall study found, with its caveats: At ibrutinib response clonality went up, during sustained remission it held steady, and at progression it dropped back toward baseline. Public clonotypes were found to be uncommon and were observed to contract or remain stable during treatment; the increase in clonality was shown to reflect expansion of private clonotypes at ibrutinib response. Sustained-remission and progressing patients did not have matched sampling times, and lymph node repertoires were not examined. At baseline, clonality was higher than in age-matched healthy donors and showed a strong correlation with circulating CD8+ T-cell counts.

The germline V gene provides CDR1 MNHNS and CDR2 SASEGT. There are 15 amino acids in the CDR3, from cysteine to phenylalanine inclusive. The retained sequence is limited to the CDR3, 45 bases, with the frame set at the first base. A distance of 12 bases separates the germline ends of V and J, which lose 6 bases and 0 bases respectively. Explained via the paper, the time point label denotes: progressive disease on ibrutinib. For TCR beta library preparation, about 2.2 micrograms of genomic DNA were extracted from the cryopreserved PBMCs. Longitudinal blood samples from CLL patients on ibrutinib monotherapy underwent high-throughput TCR beta sequencing. The patients took part in an open-label, single-center phase 2 trial of ibrutinib monotherapy. A MiSeq instrument was used for deep resolution sequencing, which targeted depths ranging from 1 in 1 million up to 1 in 200,000 T cells, with coverage averaging 10x for each clonotype. TCR beta libraries were generated with the immunoSEQ hsTCRB Kit. The study's own analysis went as follows. The data were analyzed with ImmunoSEQ Analyzer and ImmunoSEQ Data Assistant, and V, D and J gene assignments followed IMGT definitions. Clonality was computed as one minus normalized Shannon entropy of productive rearrangement frequencies, ranging from 0 to 1. Only overrepresented clonotypes making up at least 0.05% of the repertoire of each patient were included in the public clonotype analysis. Thirteen repertoires from age-matched healthy donors, obtained from immuneACCESS, served as clonality controls. TCRdb's version of the immuneACCESS table is confined to in-frame rearrangements and falls short of the full clone set. An unresolved V gene accounts for under half of the shortfall where checked; the remainder is of unknown origin. That table furnishes V, J and clone size, whereas the DNA furnished D and trimming. In all, the sample holds fewer than 300,000 clones, and 76% of those were seen once. Clones ranked in the top ten supply about 5.7% of the sample.

The source is a human donor with chronic lymphocytic leukemia. The rearrangement joined TRBV6-1 to TRBJ1-5; the D segment could be TRBD1, given 5 matching bases. The sequences come from PBMCs, collected at disease progression, from a patient treated with ibrutinib. The bases are TGTGCCAGCAGAACCGACGGGGGTAGCAATCAGCCCCAGCATTTT. Its amino acids are CASRTDGGSNQPQHF.